Following are 10 T cell receptor beta chains from one sample sequenced in a study of CD8 T cells in Susac syndrome. It was with random hexamers that roughly 0.45 to 1 ug RNA was reverse transcribed. TCRdb itself ran the immunoSEQ multiplex PCR reads through MiXCR, one entry per CDR3 protein. The table lists about 190,000 distinct CDR3 sequences, over 90% of them singletons. Sequencing was performed on CD8+ T cells from PBMCs. These receptors all stem from a human donor with Susac syndrome.

The chain joins TRBV20-1 to TRBJ2-3, with D perhaps matching TRBD1 (5 bases). The CDR3 spans 12 residues. V shed 6 bases and J shed 4 bases, with 11 bases lying between them. Germline values: CDR1 DFQATT, CDR2 SNEGSKA (reference sequence). As DNA, the CDR3 is TGCAGTGCAGGGGCCCATCCAGATACGCAGTATTTT. This codes for CSAGAHPDTQYF.

The J gene is TRBJ2-7, the V gene TRBV7-9, with D hard to call. CDR1 and CDR2 (germline): SEHNR, FQNEAQ (reference sequence). Trimming stripped 11 bases from V and 0 bases from J, with 11 bases between. CDR3 length equals 12 residues. The CDR3 DNA is TGTGCCTTCGGGCCAAGCTCCTACGAGCAGTACTTC. Translated: CAFGPSSYEQYF. Variable domain in full (rest from reference TRBV7-9 and TRBJ2-7): DTGVSQNPRHKITKRGQNVTFRCDPISEHNRLYWYRQTLGQGPEFLTYFQNEAQLEKSRLLSDRFSAERPKGSFSTLEIQRTEQGDSAMYLCAFGPSSYEQYFGPGTRLTVT.

The gene calls are TRBV6-1 and TRBJ2-1, with D perhaps matching TRBD2 (5 bases). The germline V and J ends were trimmed by 0 bases and 4 bases, with 7 bases remaining between them. Germline assignment: CDR1 MNHNS and CDR2 SASEGT. The CDR3 is made up of 14 amino acids. CDR3 sequence: CASSEAGGYNEQFF. CDR3 nucleotides: TGTGCCAGCAGTGAAGCCGGCGGGTACAATGAGCAGTTCTTC.

CDR3 DNA sequence: TGTGCCATCAGTGAGTTCTACACAGATACGCAGTATTTT. Translation: CAISEFYTDTQYF. This chain connects TRBV10-3 to TRBJ2-3; D unclear. Germline CDR1 ENHRY, CDR2 SYGVKD. The V end lost 1 base, the J end lost 2 bases, and 4 bases lay between the germline ends. This CDR3 has 13 residues.

This rearrangement joins TRBV29-1 to TRBJ2-7; 7 nucleotides line up with TRBD1. This CDR3 spans 14 amino acids. The V gene's germline CDR1 is SQVTM and CDR2 ANQGSEA. V gave up 8 bases and J gave up 2 bases; unmatched junction bases: 12. In nucleotides, the CDR3 is TGCAGCCTAATCCACAGGGGACGGCCCTACGAGCAGTACTTC. Residues: CSLIHRGRPYEQYF.

The chain combines TRBV15 with TRBJ1-5, with unresolved D. Germline values: CDR1 LNHNV, CDR2 YYDKDF (reference sequence). Trimming shortened V by 0 bases and J by 0 bases, and 6 bases separated the two germline ends. This CDR3 comprises 15 residues. The CDR3 DNA sequence: TGTGCCACCAGCAGAGAGGGGAATAGCAATCAGCCCCAGCATTTT. This encodes CATSREGNSNQPQHF.

This clonotype has only one observation. The chain carries TRBV18 and TRBJ1-2, with D perhaps TRBD1 (6 bases). This CDR3 comprises 15 residues. V was trimmed by 2 bases and J by 7 bases, leaving 17 bases between them. Germline CDR1 KGHSH, CDR2 LQKENI. CDR3: CASSPGGGGAGGYTF. DNA for the CDR3: TGTGCCAGCTCACCAGGCGGGGGGGGCGCCGGTGGCTACACCTTC.

The chain uses TRBV12-3 or TRBV12-4 and TRBJ1-1, with 7 bases lining up with TRBD1. The V and J ends lost 5 bases and 6 bases, in that order; junction bases with no gene match: 3. The CDR3 has 12 amino acids. The CDR3 loop reads CASSNQGAEAFF. CDR3 nucleotides: TGTGCCAGCAGTAACCAGGGGGCTGAAGCTTTCTTT.

The table lists this clonotype with a few counts. The chain links TRBV12-3 or TRBV12-4 to TRBJ1-2, with D possibly TRBD1 on 5 matching bases. The CDR3 covers 13 residues. Trimming took 1 base from V and 4 from J, leaving 7 bases between them. The CDR3 spells CASSLGQIYGYTF. The CDR3 nucleotides read TGTGCCAGCAGTTTAGGACAGATCTATGGCTACACCTTC.

The chain joins TRBV4-2 to TRBJ1-1; TRBD1 matches 7 bases. This CDR3 spans 15 amino acids. Germline lookup yields CDR1 LGHNA and CDR2 YNFKEQ. After removal of 4 bases from V and 6 bases from J, the junction contained 11 bases not matched to a gene. CDR3 sequence: CASSPTQTGTAEAFF. The CDR3, as DNA: TGTGCCAGCAGCCCTACCCAGACAGGGACGGCTGAAGCTTTCTTT.